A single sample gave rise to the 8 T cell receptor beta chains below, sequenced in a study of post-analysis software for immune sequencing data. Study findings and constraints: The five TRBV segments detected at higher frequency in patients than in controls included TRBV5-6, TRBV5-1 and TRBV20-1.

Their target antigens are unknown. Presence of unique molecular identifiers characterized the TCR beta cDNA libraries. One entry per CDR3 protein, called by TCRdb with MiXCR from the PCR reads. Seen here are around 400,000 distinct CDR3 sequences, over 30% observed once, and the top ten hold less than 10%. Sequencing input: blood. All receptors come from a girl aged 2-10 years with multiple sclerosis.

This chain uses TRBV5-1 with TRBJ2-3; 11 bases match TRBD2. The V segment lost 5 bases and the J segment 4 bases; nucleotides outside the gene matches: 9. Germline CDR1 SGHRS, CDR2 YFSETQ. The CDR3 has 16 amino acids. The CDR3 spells CASRQVAGGLADTQYF. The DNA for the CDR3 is TGCGCCAGCAGACAAGTAGCGGGGGGGCTGGCAGATACGCAGTATTTT. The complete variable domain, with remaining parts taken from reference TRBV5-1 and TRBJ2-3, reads KAGVTQTPRYLIKTRGQQVTLSCSPISGHRSVSWYQQTPGQGLQFLFEYFSETQRNKGNFPGRFSGRQFSNSRSEMNVSTLELGDSALYLCASRQVAGGLADTQYFGPGTRLTVL.

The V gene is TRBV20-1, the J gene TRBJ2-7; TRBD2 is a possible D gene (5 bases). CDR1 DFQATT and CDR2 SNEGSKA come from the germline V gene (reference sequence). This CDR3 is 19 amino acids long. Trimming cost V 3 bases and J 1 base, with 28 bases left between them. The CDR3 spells CSASRATGGPPRRSYEQYF. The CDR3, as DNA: TGCAGTGCTAGTAGGGCGACCGGAGGCCCCCCGCGGAGGTCCTACGAGCAGTACTTC.

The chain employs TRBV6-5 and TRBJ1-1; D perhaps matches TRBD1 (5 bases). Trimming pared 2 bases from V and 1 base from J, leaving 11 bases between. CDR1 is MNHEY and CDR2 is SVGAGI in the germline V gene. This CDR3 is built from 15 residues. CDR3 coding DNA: TGTGCCAGCAGTTACGGCGGACAAAAGAACACTGAAGCTTTCTTT. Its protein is CASSYGGQKNTEAFF.

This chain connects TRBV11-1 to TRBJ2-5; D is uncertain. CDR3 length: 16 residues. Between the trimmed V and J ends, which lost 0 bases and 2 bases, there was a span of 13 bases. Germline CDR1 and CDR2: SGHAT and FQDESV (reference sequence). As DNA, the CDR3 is TGTGCCAGCAGCTTAGCGGTCATTTCTAGACAAGAGACCCAGTACTTC. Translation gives CASSLAVISRQETQYF.

CDR3 residues: CASSFGGSDTQYF. Here the CDR3 DNA reads TGTGCCAGCAGTTTCGGAGGGTCAGATACGCAGTATTTT. The gene calls are TRBV12-3 or TRBV12-4 and TRBJ2-3; D possibly corresponds to TRBD2 (6 bases). Trimming took 3 bases from V and 4 from J, leaving 8 bases between them. The CDR3 is 13 amino acids.

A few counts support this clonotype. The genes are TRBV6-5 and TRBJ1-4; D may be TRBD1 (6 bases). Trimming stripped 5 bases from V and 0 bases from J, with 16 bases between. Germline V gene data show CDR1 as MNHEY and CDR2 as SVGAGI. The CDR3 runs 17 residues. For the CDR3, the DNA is TGTGCCAGCAGTCTACAGGGATGGGCTGCAACTAATGAAAAACTGTTTTTT. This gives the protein CASSLQGWAATNEKLFF.

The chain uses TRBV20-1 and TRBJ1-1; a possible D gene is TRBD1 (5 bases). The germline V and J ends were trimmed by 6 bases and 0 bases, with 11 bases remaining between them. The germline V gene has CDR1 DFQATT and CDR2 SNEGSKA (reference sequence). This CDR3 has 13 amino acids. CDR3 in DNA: TGCAGTGCGGAAGGGGACTTGAACACTGAAGCTTTCTTT. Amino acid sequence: CSAEGDLNTEAFF.

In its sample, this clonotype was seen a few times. CDR3 in DNA: TGTGCCAGCGTGGGGACTAGCCATCTCTCCTACGAGCAGTACTTC. Translation: CASVGTSHLSYEQYF. The J gene is TRBJ2-7, the V gene TRBV28; 9 nucleotides agree with TRBD2. CDR3 length equals 15 residues. Germline CDR1 is MDHEN and CDR2 is SYDVKM. Trimming took 8 bases from V and 0 from J; bases not matched to a gene: 8.